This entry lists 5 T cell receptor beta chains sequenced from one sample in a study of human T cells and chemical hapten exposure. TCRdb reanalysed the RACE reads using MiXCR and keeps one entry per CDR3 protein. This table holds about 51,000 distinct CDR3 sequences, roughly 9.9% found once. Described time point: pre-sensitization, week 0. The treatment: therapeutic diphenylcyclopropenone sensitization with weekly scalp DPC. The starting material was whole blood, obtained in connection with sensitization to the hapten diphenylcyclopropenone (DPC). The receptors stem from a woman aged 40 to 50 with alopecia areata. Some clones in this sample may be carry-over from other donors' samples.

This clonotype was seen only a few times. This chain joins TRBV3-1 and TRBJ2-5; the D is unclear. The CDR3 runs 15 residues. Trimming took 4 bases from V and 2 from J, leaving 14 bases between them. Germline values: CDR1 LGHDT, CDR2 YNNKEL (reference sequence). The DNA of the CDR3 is TGTGCCAGCAGCCTTTATGATGCCGGGCAAGAGACCCAGTACTTC. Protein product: CASSLYDAGQETQYF.

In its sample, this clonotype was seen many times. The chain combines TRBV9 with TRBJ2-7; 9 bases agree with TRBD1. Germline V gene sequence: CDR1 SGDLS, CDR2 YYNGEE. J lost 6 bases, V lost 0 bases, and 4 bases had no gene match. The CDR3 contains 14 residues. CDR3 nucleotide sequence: TGTGCCAGCAGCGTAGTACAGGGGGCATGCGAGCAGTACTTC. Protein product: CASSVVQGACEQYF.

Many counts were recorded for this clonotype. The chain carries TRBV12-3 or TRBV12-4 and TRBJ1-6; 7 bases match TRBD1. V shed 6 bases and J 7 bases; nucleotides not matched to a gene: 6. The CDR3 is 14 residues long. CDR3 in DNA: TGTGCCAGCAGCCGGACAGGCATAAATTCACCCCTCCACTTT. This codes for CASSRTGINSPLHF.

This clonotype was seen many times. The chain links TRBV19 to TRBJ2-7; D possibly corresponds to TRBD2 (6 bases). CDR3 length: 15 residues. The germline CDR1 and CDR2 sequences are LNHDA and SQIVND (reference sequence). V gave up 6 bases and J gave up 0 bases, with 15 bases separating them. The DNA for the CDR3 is TGTGCCAGTAGCTCTACCGGGACTCGCTCCTACGAGCAGTACTTC. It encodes CASSSTGTRSYEQYF.

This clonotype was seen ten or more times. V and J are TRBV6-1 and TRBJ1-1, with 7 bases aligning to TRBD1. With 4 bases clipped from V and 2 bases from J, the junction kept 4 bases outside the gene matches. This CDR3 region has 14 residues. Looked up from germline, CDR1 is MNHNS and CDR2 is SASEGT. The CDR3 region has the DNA TGTGCCAGCAGTGTTCGACAGGGCAACACTGAAGCTTTCTTT. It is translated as CASSVRQGNTEAFF.